This T cell receptor beta chain was recorded in a study of blood T cell repertoires in COVID-19. Study-wide background: Spain, Italy and the United States supplied samples that represented acute and convalescent COVID-19. T cells, B-cell-depleted T cells, or PBMCs provided the cDNA or gDNA that served as material.

This clone was found once. The CDR3 has 14 residues. V lost 5 bases and J lost 6, with 13 bases in between. The germline CDR1 and CDR2 sequences are MDHEN and SYDVKM. Study processing details: How many nucleated cells were present was estimated from reference gene primer amplification. The method was immunoSEQ multiplex PCR; TCRdb's version includes in-frame clones alone and lacks a portion of them. V and J calls and clone size are as listed in that table; D and trimming were resolved from the DNA. The sample consists of approximately 35,000 clones, around 90% of them appearing once. This receptor was identified in a human donor in a cohort sampled during active COVID-19. Source material: peripheral blood. The rearrangement uses TRBV28 and TRBJ2-2, with a weak D call TRBD1 (7 bases). The CDR3 nucleotides read TGTGCCAGCAGTAACAGGGGAGGTTCCGGGGAGCTGTTTTTT. Amino acids: CASSNRGGSGELFF. Combining the CDR3 with reference TRBV28 and TRBJ2-2 gives the whole variable domain DVKVTQSSRYLVKRTGEKVFLECVQDMDHENMFWYRQDPGLGLRLIYFSYDVKMKEKGDIPEGYSVSREKKERFSLILESASTNQTSMYLCASSNRGGSGELFFGEGSRLTVL.